This T cell receptor beta chain was found in a study of blood T cell repertoires in COVID-19. Study-level information: T cells, B-cell-depleted T cells, or PBMCs provided the cDNA or gDNA that served as material.

CDR3 size: 14 residues. Germline CDR1 reads KGHDR; CDR2 reads SFDVKD. The V gene lost 0 bases and the J gene lost 9 bases, with 11 bases spanning the gap. Seattle's enrolled individuals joined amid active infection and were then monitored longitudinally. Original methodology: Estimated nucleated cell counts came from reference gene primer amplification. Assay: immunoSEQ multiplex PCR; the TCRdb copy retains only in-frame clones and omits some. V and J calls and clone size are given by that table; D and trimming were obtained from the DNA. The sample holds 140,000 to 150,000 clones, 80% to 90% seen once.

The receptor was derived from a man between 18 and 29 years old with COVID-19, enrolled during active disease. Sequenced material: peripheral blood. The chain joins TRBV24-1 to TRBJ2-1; a possible D gene is TRBD1 (5 bases). The CDR3 DNA reads TGTGCCACCAGTGATTTGAAGGACATCCCTGAGCAGTTCTTC. This encodes CATSDLKDIPEQFF.